Given below is one T cell receptor beta chain in context. Its cognate antigen is unknown. The sample comes from a study of T cell responses to AZD1222 COVID-19 vaccine. The protocol was immunoSEQ multiplex PCR, while the TCRdb copy is restricted to in-frame clones and leaves out a portion. This repertoire shows about 110,000 clones, about 92% found once; its top ten account for 7.5% to 9%. Study-wide results and limits: Within unmutated variant regions lay the reported targets of nearly half of spike-specific TCRs.

J lost 1 base, V lost 0 bases, and 4 bases had no gene match. There are 18 residues in the CDR3. The germline CDR1 and CDR2 sequences are MGHRA and YSYEKL. This clonotype was obtained from an adult who received the AZD1222 COVID-19 vaccine. The specimen was peripheral blood, collected 28 days after the second AZD1222 dose. The V call is TRBV4-1, the J call TRBJ2-6; 9 nucleotides align to TRBD2. CDR3 protein: CASSQDQRGVSGANVLTF. Written as DNA, the CDR3 is TGCGCCAGCAGCCAAGACCAGCGGGGGGTGTCTGGGGCCAACGTCCTGACTTTC.